This TCR beta chain was found in a study of Ad26.COV2.S vaccination and SARS-CoV-2 variants. On the study more broadly: Into the muscle, Ad26.COV2.S was dosed once or twice, 56 days apart.

Notes on this clone: The antigen remains undetermined.

Germline CDR1 is SGDLS and CDR2 is YYNGEE. Trimming cost V 0 bases and J 10 bases, with 17 bases left between them. The CDR3 totals 15 residues. Study-level results: Comparable non-spike TCR breadth was observed in vaccine and placebo recipients.

As for treatment: 15 to 20 received Ad26.COV2.S at low or high dose, single or two shots; 5 received placebo; per-sample allocation not given. Sampling took place 63 days after the first vaccine or placebo injection. Measured with immunoSEQ multiplex PCR; TCRdb has only the in-frame clones, and not every one. Among roughly 400,000 clones listed, 90% were seen once. Here the sequenced sample was peripheral blood, taken in a trial of Ad26.COV2.S vaccine versus placebo. The V call is TRBV9, the J call TRBJ2-1; the D call may be TRBD1 or TRBD2 (5 bases each). The clonotype comes from a person aged 18-65 years who received the Ad26.COV2.S COVID-19 vaccine or a placebo. The CDR3 DNA reads as TGTGCCAGCAGCGTAGATCAATTTCGGGGCTCCGAGCAGTTCTTC. This codes for CASSVDQFRGSEQFF.